One and the same sample provided the 22 T cell receptor beta chains below, sequenced in a study of post-analysis software for immune sequencing data. Study-wide findings and caveats: In patients, 4 to 6 TRBV segments were more frequent than in controls, with TRBV5-6, TRBV5-1 and TRBV20-1 among them.

Unique-molecular-identifier-tagged TCR beta cDNA libraries were used. TCRdb re-called the PCR reads with MiXCR, one entry per CDR3 protein. The sample shows roughly 870,000 distinct CDR3 sequences, roughly 50% of them seen only once. Their specific antigens are unknown. Input material: blood. The receptors were sampled from a girl aged 5-17 years with multiple sclerosis.

This clonotype appeared a single time. The rearrangement uses TRBV2 and TRBJ2-3; 9 nucleotides match TRBD2. The CDR3 spans 15 residues. Germline CDR1 and CDR2: SNHLY and FYNNEI. Trimming took 3 bases from V and 4 from J; bases not matched to a gene: 5. The CDR3 sequence is CASSEAGGPPDTQYF. The CDR3 DNA is TGTGCCAGCAGTGAGGCGGGGGGGCCCCCAGATACGCAGTATTTT.

This chain joins TRBV20-1 and TRBJ2-3, with TRBD2 matching 10 bases. This CDR3 region has 15 residues. Germline V gene lookup returns CDR1 DFQATT and CDR2 SNEGSKA (reference sequence). The ends lost 3 bases at V and 1 base at J; junction bases unmatched: 4. CDR3 bases: TGCAGTGCTAGGCGGGGGACTAGCGGCACAGATACGCAGTATTTT. It is translated as CSARRGTSGTDTQYF.

CDR3 nucleotide sequence: TGTGCCAGCAGCTTAGAAACTAGCGGGGCGTCCTACAATGAGCAGTACTTC. This gives the protein CASSLETSGASYNEQYF. The chain employs TRBV7-6 and TRBJ2-1, with TRBD2 matching over 10 bases. The tail of the sequence fits TRBJ2-7 better, so the J call may be wrong. The CDR3 extends over 17 amino acids. Germline-derived CDR1 and CDR2 are SGHVS and FNYEAQ.

Note on this clonotype: Its ends do not fully match the called genes, so a read error is possible. The gene calls are TRBV9 and TRBJ2-7; a weak D match, TRBD1 (5 bases). Looked up from germline, CDR1 is SGDLS and CDR2 is YYNGEE. The CDR3 spans 14 residues. The CDR3 region is CASSVATGVDERYF. CDR3 DNA sequence: TGTGCCAGCAGCGTAGCTACAGGAGTCGACGAGCGGTACTTC.

This clonotype occurred a few times. The chain recombines TRBV5-1 with TRBJ2-3, with 14 bases lining up with TRBD2. The germline V gene has CDR1 SGHRS and CDR2 YFSETQ. This CDR3 is built from 18 residues. Germline trimming cut 4 bases from V and 1 base from J; bases unmatched to any gene: 8. The CDR3 loop is CASSDGGGLAGGTDTQYF. CDR3 sequence (DNA): TGCGCCAGCAGCGACGGGGGGGGACTAGCGGGAGGCACAGATACGCAGTATTTT.

This clonotype was counted at least ten times. The chain joins TRBV12-3 or TRBV12-4 to TRBJ2-7; D ambiguous. The CDR3 length is 13 residues. V was trimmed by 5 bases and J by 0 bases, leaving 8 bases between them. In DNA, the CDR3 is TGTGCCAGCAGTCCAGGTATCTCCTACGAGCAGTACTTC. Amino acids: CASSPGISYEQYF.

This clonotype was recorded a few times. This chain links TRBV7-2 with TRBJ2-4; D ambiguous. The J call may be faulty, since TRBJ2-5 better matches the DNA end. CDR1 is SGHTA, CDR2 FQGNSA, per germline. This CDR3 has 20 residues. The DNA for the CDR3 is TGTGCCAGCAGCTTAGGCCCGGACCCCTCGCGCCGCCTCCGACCCGAGACCCAGTACTTC. Translated, it gives CASSLGPDPSRRLRPETQYF.

V is TRBV29-1 and J is TRBJ1-1, with no clear D. Trimming cost V 5 bases and J 0 bases, with 10 bases left between them. Germline V gene lookup returns CDR1 SQVTM and CDR2 ANQGSEA. This CDR3 region has 13 residues. The DNA of the CDR3 is TGCAGCGTTCCCGGGAGGATGAACACTGAAGCTTTCTTT. Translation gives CSVPGRMNTEAFF.

The rearrangement joins TRBV6-5 to TRBJ2-7, with 13 bases matching TRBD2. Germline V gives CDR1 MNHEY, CDR2 SVGAGI. Losses at the gene ends were 2 bases for V and 4 bases for J; bases not matched to a gene: 8. CDR3 length: 17 residues. The CDR3 protein is CASSYGTSGRAGYEQYF. CDR3 nucleotide sequence: TGTGCCAGCAGTTACGGCACTAGCGGGAGGGCCGGGTACGAGCAGTACTTC.

J is TRBJ2-3 and V is TRBV6-2 or TRBV6-3, with 7 bases identical to TRBD2. This CDR3 spans 16 amino acids. Germline-derived CDR1 and CDR2 are MNHEY and SVGEGT. V shed 8 bases and J 10 bases; nucleotides not matched to a gene: 21. This chain's CDR3 is CASASPGATRESAQYF. The CDR3 region has the DNA TGTGCCAGCGCCTCCCCCGGGGCTACGCGGGAGTCTGCGCAGTATTTT.

The rearrangement joins TRBV7-9 to TRBJ1-1; 9 bases agree with TRBD1. The germline V gene encodes CDR1 SEHNR and CDR2 FQNEAQ (reference sequence). The CDR3 loop spans 15 amino acids. V trimming: 5 bases; J trimming: 5 bases; junction bases outside the gene matches: 9. CDR3 coding DNA: TGTGCCAGCAGCCTCGGGGACAGGGAGGGGACTGAAGCTTTCTTT. It codes for CASSLGDREGTEAFF. The variable domain in full, with the rest retrieved from reference TRBV7-9 and TRBJ1-1, is DTGVSQNPRHKITKRGQNVTFRCDPISEHNRLYWYRQTLGQGPEFLTYFQNEAQLEKSRLLSDRFSAERPKGSFSTLEIQRTEQGDSAMYLCASSLGDREGTEAFFGQGTRLTVV.

The rearrangement joins TRBV7-2 to TRBJ1-1; D is undetermined. Trimming removed 4 bases at V and 2 bases at J, with 14 bases between. CDR1 is SGHTA, CDR2 FQGNSA, per germline. The CDR3 totals 15 residues. This CDR3 is CTSSYDSSGNTEAFF. CDR3 nucleotides: TGTACCAGCAGCTACGACTCCAGCGGAAACACTGAAGCTTTCTTT.

The chain has TRBV12-3 or TRBV12-4 and TRBJ1-2; D is possibly TRBD1 (5 bases). The V end lost 5 bases, the J end lost 8 bases, and 18 bases lay between the germline ends. The CDR3 consists of 14 residues. The CDR3 DNA sequence: TGTGCCAGCAGTCTCCTGGTGGGACCGGGGGGCTACACCTTC. Protein product: CASSLLVGPGGYTF.

The chain links TRBV7-8 to TRBJ2-7; TRBD1 matches 8 bases. The CDR3 has 15 residues. V trimming: 0 bases; J trimming: 6 bases; junction bases outside the gene matches: 7. Germline V gene sequence: CDR1 SGHVS, CDR2 FQNEAQ. DNA of the CDR3: TGTGCCAGCAGCTTAGCTGGGCAGGGGGCGACCGAGCAGTACTTC. Protein sequence: CASSLAGQGATEQYF. Combining the CDR3 with reference TRBV7-8 and TRBJ2-7 gives the whole variable domain GAGVSQSPRYKVAKRGQDVALRCDPISGHVSLFWYQQALGQGPEFLTYFQNEAQLDKSGLPSDRFFAERPEGSVSTLKIQRTQQEDSAVYLCASSLAGQGATEQYFGPGTRLTVT.

The chain has TRBV10-3 and TRBJ2-3; 11 bases line up with TRBD2. Germline-derived CDR1 and CDR2 are ENHRY and SYGVKD. J lost 8 bases, V lost 3 bases, and 19 bases had no gene match. The CDR3 runs to 19 residues. The CDR3 loop is CAISDSHTSGGTPSGTQYF. The CDR3 region has the DNA TGTGCCATCAGTGACTCGCACACTAGCGGGGGTACTCCAAGTGGTACGCAGTATTTT.

This chain connects TRBV20-1 to TRBJ2-7; perhaps TRBD1 as D (6 bases). The germline gives CDR1 DFQATT, CDR2 SNEGSKA (reference sequence). The CDR3 length is 15 residues. V gave up 0 bases and J gave up 2 bases, with 14 bases separating them. In DNA form, the CDR3 reads TGCAGTGCTAGAGATATCCAGGGGAATACCTACGAGCAGTACTTC. Its translation: CSARDIQGNTYEQYF.

The CDR3 nucleotides read TGCAGCGTGCTCAGGGACAGGGGGCTGATAGAGACCCAGTACTTC. Encoded protein: CSVLRDRGLIETQYF. This sequence joins TRBV29-1 and TRBJ2-7; TRBD1 matches 12 bases. The J call may be faulty, since TRBJ2-5 better matches the DNA end. CDR3 size: 15 residues. Germline V lookup: CDR1 SQVTM, CDR2 ANQGSEA.

This chain joins TRBV7-9 and TRBJ2-1, with TRBD2 matching 8 bases. The CDR3 spans 14 residues. Per the germline V gene, CDR1 is SEHNR and CDR2 is FQNEAQ (reference sequence). V trimming: 7 bases; J trimming: 7 bases; junction bases outside the gene matches: 9. The CDR3 nucleotides read TGTGCCAGCACCTATAGCGGGACTGGGAATGAGCAGTTCTTC. Its translation is CASTYSGTGNEQFF.

The V call is TRBV7-6, the J call TRBJ2-1; a weak D match, TRBD1 (5 bases). CDR1 SGHVS and CDR2 FNYEAQ come from the germline V gene. This CDR3 region has 16 residues. The germline V and J ends were trimmed by 2 bases and 4 bases, with 15 bases remaining between them. CDR3 residues: CASSLSTADIYNEQFF. The CDR3 coding sequence is TGTGCCAGCAGCTTAAGTACTGCGGACATATACAATGAGCAGTTCTTC.

This sequence joins TRBV6-5 and TRBJ2-1, with D perhaps matching TRBD2 (5 bases). Trimming shortened V by 3 bases and J by 0 bases, and 12 bases separated the two germline ends. The CDR3 consists of 16 residues. Germline CDR1 is MNHEY and CDR2 is SVGAGI. The CDR3 region has the DNA TGTGCCAGCAGTTATACCGGGGAGAGCTCCTACAATGAGCAGTTCTTC. It yields the protein CASSYTGESSYNEQFF.

The count of this clonotype is one. The rearrangement links TRBV12-3 or TRBV12-4 to TRBJ2-3; D is ambiguous. CDR3 length: 15 residues. The V end lost 2 bases, the J end lost 0 bases, and 9 bases lay between the germline ends. The CDR3 here is CASSLRPSSTDTQYF. CDR3 sequence (DNA): TGTGCCAGCAGTTTAAGACCTTCTAGCACAGATACGCAGTATTTT.

The V gene is TRBV19, the J gene TRBJ2-2; TRBD1 might be the D (5 bases). This CDR3 is built from 17 residues. V was clipped by 0 bases and J by 5 bases, with 16 bases between them. Germline CDR1 and CDR2: LNHDA and SQIVND (reference sequence). CDR3 loop: CASSIEGAGKRTGELFF. CDR3 nucleotide sequence: TGTGCCAGTAGTATAGAAGGGGCAGGGAAAAGAACCGGGGAGCTGTTTTTT.